Listed below are T cell receptor beta chains from one sample, sequenced in a study of T-cell reconstitution after alpha-beta-depleted transplantation in children. TCRdb called the PCR reads again in MiXCR, with one record for every CDR3 protein. The table lists approximately 250,000 distinct CDR3 sequences, roughly 26% of them singletons. Sequenced material: PBMCs, taken before TCRalphabeta/CD19-depleted stem cell transplant. Every receptor here comes from a girl aged 2-9 years with Fanconi anemia, due to receive a stem cell transplant. Each CDR3 is given with its conserved first and last residue. The D gene is left open where the match is weak. Clone size is not always given. Where it is, it says once, few, many or a class for expanded clones.

16,.,TRBV6-5,.,TRBJ2-2,TGTGCCAGCAGTTACTCGACTAGTTCCAACACCGGGGAGCTGTTTTTT,CASSYSTSSNTGELFF
19,.,TRBV12-3/TRBV12-4,TRBD1,TRBJ2-6,TGTGCCAGCAGTTTCGGACAGGGCAAACCAGGCTCTGGGGCCAACGTCCTGACTTTC,CASSFGQGKPGSGANVLTF
15,.,TRBV29-1,.,TRBJ1-1,TGCAGCGTTGCCGTATCCCGGAGCATGAACACTGAAGCTTTCTTT,CSVAVSRSMNTEAFF
15,few,TRBV29-1,TRBD1,TRBJ2-3,TGCAGCGGGGCCCGGGACAGGGAAGGAGCAGATACGCAGTATTTT,CSGARDREGADTQYF
14,many,TRBV5-5,TRBD2,TRBJ2-4,TGTGCCAGCAGCACCCGGGACTACGAAAACATTCAGTACTTC,CASSTRDYENIQYF
14,.,TRBV20-1,TRBD1,TRBJ2-7,TGCAGTGGTAAATTGACAGGGCGGTTCTACGAGCAGTACTTC,CSGKLTGRFYEQYF
13,.,TRBV7-2,.,TRBJ2-1,TGTGCCAGCAGCCGGAGTCGTTCGGATGAGCAGTTCTTC,CASSRSRSDEQFF
15,many,TRBV20-1,.,TRBJ2-5,TGCAGTGCTAGAGCCCCGTCTGACAACCAAGAGACCCAGTACTTC,CSARAPSDNQETQYF
12,.,TRBV29-1,.,TRBJ2-7,TGCAGCGTTCGACTAGAATCCTACGAGCAGTACTTC,CSVRLESYEQYF
17,few,TRBV21-1,.,TRBJ2-7,TGTGCCAGCACCGAGACACCATCGGGACATAGGTGCCACGAGCAGTACTTC,CASTETPSGHRCHEQYF
15,.,TRBV7-3,TRBD2,TRBJ2-3,TGTGCCAGCAGCCCGGGGGGGGCAAACACAGATACGCAGTATTTT,CASSPGGANTDTQYF
15,.,TRBV5-1,.,TRBJ1-2,TGCGCCAGCAGCGACCGGGACGGAGCTAACTATGGCTACACCTTC,CASSDRDGANYGYTF
15,once,TRBV7-3,.,TRBJ2-1,TGTGCCAGCAGCTCAGGGTTGGATACACACAATGAGCAGTTCTTC,CASSSGLDTHNEQFF
16,.,TRBV7-2,TRBD2,TRBJ2-3,TGTGCCAGCAGCTCGCTGACTAGCGGGGGTATAGATACGCAGTATTTT,CASSSLTSGGIDTQYF
15,.,TRBV14,TRBD1,TRBJ1-1,TGTGCCAGCAGCCGGAGGACAGGGCTGAACACTGAAGCTTTCTTT,CASSRRTGLNTEAFF
16,.,TRBV20-1,TRBD2,TRBJ2-1,TGCAGTGCTAGAGTATTACGCGGGAGCTCCTACAATGAGCAGTTCTTC,CSARVLRGSSYNEQFF
16,many,TRBV20-1,.,TRBJ1-6,TGCAGTGCTACTCAGGGAGGCCACTACTATAATTCACCCCTCCACTTT,CSATQGGHYYNSPLHF
14,few,TRBV29-1,.,TRBJ2-7,TGCAGCGTTGCCCCGGGACCAGCGATCTACGAGCAGTACTTC,CSVAPGPAIYEQYF
18,.,TRBV12-3/TRBV12-4,.,TRBJ2-1,TGTGCCAGCAGCCGGGAAGAGGATGCGGGTTTCATGGGCAATGAGCAGTTCTTC,CASSREEDAGFMGNEQFF
15,few,TRBV7-9,.,TRBJ2-5,TGTGCCAGCAGCTTTTCGGGAGACATGACGGAGACCCAGTACTTC,CASSFSGDMTETQYF
14,few,TRBV6-2/TRBV6-3,TRBD2,TRBJ2-3,TGTGCCAGCAGAAGTAGCGGGGGAGCAGATACGCAGTATTTT,CASRSSGGADTQYF
15,.,TRBV5-1,.,TRBJ2-2,TGCGCCAGCAGCGTCCGGACGGATAACACCGGGGAGCTGTTTTTT,CASSVRTDNTGELFF
13,few,TRBV6-1,TRBD2,TRBJ2-7,TGTGCCAGCTCTAGACTAGCGGACTACGAGCAGTACTTC,CASSRLADYEQYF
15,many,TRBV20-1,.,TRBJ2-3,TGCAGTGCTAGAAGGAGAGGTAAAAGGACAGATACGCAGTATTTT,CSARRRGKRTDTQYF
10,many,TRBV29-1,.,TRBJ2-1,TGCAGCGTTGATCGCCTAGGTGGGTTCTTC,CSVDRLGGFF
15,few,TRBV20-1,.,TRBJ2-6,TGCAGTGCTAGTGTCGTACTCTCTGGGGCCAACGTCCTGACTTTC,CSASVVLSGANVLTF
14,.,TRBV20-1,.,TRBJ2-3,TGCAGTGCTAGAGTCAGAGGGCTCGGAGATACGCAGTATTTT,CSARVRGLGDTQYF
14,.,TRBV12-3/TRBV12-4,TRBD1,TRBJ2-3,TGTGCCAGCATTAGGACAGGGCGCGTTGATACGCAGTATTTT,CASIRTGRVDTQYF
15,.,TRBV9,TRBD2,TRBJ2-3,TGTGCCAGCAGCCGCAATGGACTAGCTATGGAAACGCAGTATTTT,CASSRNGLAMETQYF
12,many,TRBV29-1,.,TRBJ2-5,TGCAGCGTTGGGGCAAAAGGTGGGACCCAGTACTTC,CSVGAKGGTQYF
11,.,TRBV29-1,.,TRBJ1-1,TGCAGCGTTGTACAGAACACTGAAGCTTTCTTT,CSVVQNTEAFF